This entry features one T cell receptor beta chain sequence. The sample originates from a study of blood T cell repertoires in COVID-19. Seattle patient enrollment occurred during active infection, with longitudinal follow-up thereafter. V gave up 2 bases and J gave up 8 bases; unmatched junction bases: 12. The CDR3 sequence is 16 residues long. Germline V gives CDR1 SGDLS, CDR2 YYNGEE. Some clones are missing from TCRdb's copy, which holds only in-frame ones; the method was immunoSEQ multiplex PCR. The sample lists 150,000 to 200,000 clones, roughly 89% occurring once. Sequencing was carried out using peripheral blood. The TCR comes from a woman between 70 and 85 years old with COVID-19, enrolled during active disease. The genes are TRBV9 and TRBJ2-3, with 9 bases fitting TRBD2. CDR3 sequence (DNA): TGTGCCAGCAGCGTGGGTAGCGGGGGTGTGGGGGTTACGCAGTATTTT. Residues: CASSVGSGGVGVTQYF.